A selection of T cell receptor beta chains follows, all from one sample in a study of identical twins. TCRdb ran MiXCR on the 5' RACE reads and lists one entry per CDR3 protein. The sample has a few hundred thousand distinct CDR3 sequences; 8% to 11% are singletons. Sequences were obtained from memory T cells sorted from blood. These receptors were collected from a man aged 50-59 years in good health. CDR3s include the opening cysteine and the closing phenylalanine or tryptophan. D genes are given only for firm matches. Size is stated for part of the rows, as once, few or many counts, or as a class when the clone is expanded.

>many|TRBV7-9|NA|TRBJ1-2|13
CASSLMGRHGYTF
TGTGCCAGCAGCTTAATGGGGCGACATGGCTACACCTTC
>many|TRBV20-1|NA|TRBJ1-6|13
CSAQGDGNSPLHF
TGCAGTGCACAGGGCGATGGGAATTCACCCCTCCACTTT
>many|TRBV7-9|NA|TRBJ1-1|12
CASSSGRTEAFF
TGTGCCAGCTCCTCCGGGCGCACTGAAGCTTTCTTT
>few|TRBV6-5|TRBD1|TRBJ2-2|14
CASSYQGAPGELFF
TGTGCCAGCAGTTACCAGGGGGCGCCCGGGGAGCTGTTTTTT
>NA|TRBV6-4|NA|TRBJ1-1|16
CASSDPLGGVVPEAFF
TGTGCCAGCAGTGACCCCCTAGGGGGGGTTGTCCCTGAAGCTTTCTTT
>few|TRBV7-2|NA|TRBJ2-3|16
CASSALGGASTDTQYF
TGTGCCAGCAGCGCCTTAGGAGGGGCTAGCACAGATACGCAGTATTTT
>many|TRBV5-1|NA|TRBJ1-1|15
CASTPSLGVNTEAFF
TGCGCCAGCACCCCAAGTCTGGGAGTGAACACTGAAGCTTTCTTT
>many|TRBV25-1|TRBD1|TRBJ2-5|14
CASNRQGSQETQYF
TGTGCCAGCAACCGACAGGGGTCCCAAGAGACCCAGTACTTC
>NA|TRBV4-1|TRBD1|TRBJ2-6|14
CASSLRWDRNVLTF
TGCGCCAGCAGCCTGAGATGGGACAGAAACGTCCTGACTTTC
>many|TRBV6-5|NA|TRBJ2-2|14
CASSYQGNTGELFF
TGTGCCAGCAGTTACCAAGGGAATACCGGGGAGCTGTTTTTT
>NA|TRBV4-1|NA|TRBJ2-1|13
CASSQTVYNEQFF
TGCGCCAGCAGCCAGACAGTGTACAATGAGCAGTTCTTC
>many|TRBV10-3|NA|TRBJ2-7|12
CAISARSTEQYF
TGTGCCATCAGTGCCCGTTCTACCGAGCAGTACTTC
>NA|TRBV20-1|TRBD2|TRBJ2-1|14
CSARGLAFENEQFF
TGCAGTGCTAGAGGACTAGCGTTTGAAAATGAGCAGTTCTTC
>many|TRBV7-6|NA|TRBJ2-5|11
CASSLTETQYF
TGTGCCAGCAGCTTAACTGAGACCCAGTACTTC
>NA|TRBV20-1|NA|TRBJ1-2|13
CSAETGRTGGYTF
TGCAGTGCCGAAACAGGCCGGACGGGGGGCTACACCTTC
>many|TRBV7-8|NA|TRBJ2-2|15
CASRPRWGNTGELFF
TGTGCCAGCAGGCCTCGCTGGGGGAACACCGGGGAGCTGTTTTTT
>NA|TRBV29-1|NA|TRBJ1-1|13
CSVRRGGNTEAFF
TGCAGCGTCCGGCGGGGGGGGAACACTGAAGCTTTCTTT
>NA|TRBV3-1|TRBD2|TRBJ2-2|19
CASSQGSTSGRAKAGELFF
TGTGCCAGCAGCCAAGGCTCCACTAGCGGGAGGGCCAAGGCCGGGGAGCTGTTTTTT
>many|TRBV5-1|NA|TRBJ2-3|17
CASSLAIGGRGTDTQYF
TGCGCCAGCAGCTTGGCCATTGGGGGAAGGGGCACAGATACGCAGTATTTT
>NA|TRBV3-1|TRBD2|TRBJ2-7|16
CASSQEVTSSSYEQYF
TGTGCCAGCAGCCAAGAAGTGACTAGCAGCTCCTACGAGCAGTACTTC
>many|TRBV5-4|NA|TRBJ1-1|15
CASSLDGVGSTEAFF
TGTGCCAGCAGCTTGGATGGGGTAGGGAGCACTGAAGCTTTCTTT
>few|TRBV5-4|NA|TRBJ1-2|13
CAVARYGGAGYTF
TGTGCCGTTGCTAGATATGGGGGCGCGGGCTACACCTTC
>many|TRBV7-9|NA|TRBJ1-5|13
CASSWDGNQPQHF
TGTGCCAGCAGCTGGGACGGCAATCAGCCCCAGCATTTT
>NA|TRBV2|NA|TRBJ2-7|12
CASATVFYEQYF
TGTGCCAGCGCGACAGTTTTCTACGAGCAGTACTTC
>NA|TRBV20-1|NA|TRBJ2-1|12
CSARPKQGEQFF
TGCAGTGCTAGACCCAAGCAGGGTGAGCAGTTCTTC
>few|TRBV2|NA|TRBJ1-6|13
CANHGGADSPLHF
TGTGCCAATCACGGGGGGGCAGATTCACCCCTCCACTTT
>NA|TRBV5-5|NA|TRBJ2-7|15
CASSLEADSRYEQYF
TGTGCCAGCAGCTTGGAGGCGGACAGCCGCTACGAGCAGTACTTC
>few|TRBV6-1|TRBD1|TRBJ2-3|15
CASRPNEGAGDTQYF
TGTGCCAGCAGACCGAATGAGGGGGCAGGAGATACGCAGTATTTT
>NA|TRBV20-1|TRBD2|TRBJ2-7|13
CSAPTSGSYEQYF
TGCAGTGCCCCGACTAGCGGCTCCTACGAGCAGTACTTC
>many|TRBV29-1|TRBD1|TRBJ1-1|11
CSVSTGYEAFF
TGCAGCGTCTCGACAGGGTATGAAGCTTTCTTT
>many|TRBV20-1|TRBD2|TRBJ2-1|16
CSATGLLAGVRNEQFF
TGCAGTGCTACAGGCTTACTAGCGGGAGTGCGAAATGAGCAGTTCTTC
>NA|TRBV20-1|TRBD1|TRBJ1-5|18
CSAIPGQGPFLSNQPQHF
TGCAGTGCGATTCCGGGACAGGGGCCTTTTCTTAGCAATCAGCCCCAGCATTTT
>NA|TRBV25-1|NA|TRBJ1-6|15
CASSGGSGLNSPLHF
TGTGCCAGCAGTGGGGGGAGCGGCCTTAATTCACCCCTCCACTTT
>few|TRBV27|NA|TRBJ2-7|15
CASSSLSEFAYEQYF
TGTGCCAGCAGTTCCCTCTCAGAATTTGCCTACGAGCAGTACTTC
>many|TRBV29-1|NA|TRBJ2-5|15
CSVEAWAQTPETQYF
TGCAGCGTCGAAGCGTGGGCCCAGACCCCAGAGACCCAGTACTTC
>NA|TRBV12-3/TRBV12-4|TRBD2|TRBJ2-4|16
CASSLTGGATKNIQYF
TGTGCCAGCAGCCTTACGGGGGGGGCGACCAAAAACATTCAGTACTTC
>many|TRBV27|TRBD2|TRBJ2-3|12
CASSLPAGGLYF
TGTGCCAGCAGTTTACCAGCGGGGGGGCTGTATTTT
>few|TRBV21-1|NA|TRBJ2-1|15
CASSKTGGSYNEQFF
TGTGCCAGCAGCAAGACAGGCGGCTCCTACAATGAGCAGTTCTTC
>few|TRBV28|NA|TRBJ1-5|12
CASIMSGQPQHF
TGTGCCAGCATTATGTCAGGTCAGCCCCAGCATTTT
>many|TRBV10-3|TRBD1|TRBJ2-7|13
CAIRRNQGDEQYF
TGTGCCATTCGTAGAAATCAGGGGGACGAGCAGTACTTC
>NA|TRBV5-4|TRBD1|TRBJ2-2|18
CASSSFRTGGNGPGELFF
TGTGCCAGCAGCTCCTTTCGTACAGGGGGTAACGGCCCCGGGGAGCTGTTTTTT
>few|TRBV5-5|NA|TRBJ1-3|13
CASSLEGMDTIYF
TGTGCCAGCAGCTTGGAAGGGATGGACACCATATATTTT
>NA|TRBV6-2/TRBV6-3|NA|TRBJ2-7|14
CASSGIAPTSEQYF
TGTGCCAGCAGCGGGATAGCGCCCACCTCCGAGCAGTACTTC
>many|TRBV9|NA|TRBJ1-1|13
CASSVGIHTEAFF
TGTGCCAGCAGCGTAGGTATCCACACTGAAGCTTTCTTT
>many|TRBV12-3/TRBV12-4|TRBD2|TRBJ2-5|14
CASSLHAGEETQYF
TGTGCCAGCAGTTTACACGCGGGAGAAGAGACCCAGTACTTC
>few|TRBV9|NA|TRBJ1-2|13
CASSVGGLIGYTF
TGTGCCAGCAGCGTAGGAGGCTTAATCGGCTACACCTTC
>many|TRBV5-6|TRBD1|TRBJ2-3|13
CASSLTGVDTQYF
TGTGCCAGCAGCTTGACAGGGGTAGATACGCAGTATTTT
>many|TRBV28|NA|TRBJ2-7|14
CASSSVLVSYEQYF
TGTGCCAGCAGTTCCGTACTAGTGTCCTACGAGCAGTACTTC
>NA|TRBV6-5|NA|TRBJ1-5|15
CASSYSRRINQPQHF
TGTGCCAGCAGTTACTCGAGACGGATCAATCAGCCCCAGCATTTT
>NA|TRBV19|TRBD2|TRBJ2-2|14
CASQPGLEAGELFF
TGTGCCAGCCAGCCGGGACTAGAAGCCGGGGAGCTGTTTTTT
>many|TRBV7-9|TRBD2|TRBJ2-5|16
CASSRGTSLGQETQYF
TGTGCCAGCAGCCGTGGGACTAGCCTAGGCCAAGAGACCCAGTACTTC
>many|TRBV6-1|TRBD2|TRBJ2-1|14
CATLRTSDYNEQFF
TGTGCCACCCTCCGGACTAGCGACTACAATGAGCAGTTCTTC
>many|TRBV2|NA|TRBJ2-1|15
CATLIRGGPSNEQFF
TGTGCCACGTTAATAAGGGGGGGGCCGAGTAATGAGCAGTTCTTC
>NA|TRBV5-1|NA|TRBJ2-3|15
CASSSAVPRGDTQYF
TGCGCCAGCAGCTCGGCCGTACCTAGGGGAGATACGCAGTATTTT
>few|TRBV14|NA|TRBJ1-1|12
CASSHIRPEAFF
TGTGCCAGCAGCCATATTCGTCCTGAAGCTTTCTTT
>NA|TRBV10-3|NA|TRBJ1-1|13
CAISSGWATEAFF
TGTGCCATCTCATCAGGGTGGGCCACTGAAGCTTTCTTT
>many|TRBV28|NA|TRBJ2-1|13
CASSPPASVEQFF
TGTGCCAGCAGTCCCCCGGCTAGCGTGGAGCAGTTCTTC